Below are 11 T cell receptor beta chains sequenced from a single sample in a study of T cell responses to AZD1222 COVID-19 vaccine. Profiling relied on immunoSEQ multiplex PCR, and the TCRdb table lists in-frame clones only, not all of them. The sample shows some 92,000 clones, about 90% of them seen only once. The sample in question was peripheral blood, obtained on day 0 of MenACWY control vaccination. The receptors here all came from an adult in good health.

The chain recombines TRBV7-2 with TRBJ1-6; TRBD1 might be the D (5 bases). V dropped 5 bases and J dropped 8 bases, with 16 bases sitting between them. Germline lookup yields CDR1 SGHTA and CDR2 FQGNSA. This CDR3 has 15 residues. In nucleotides, the CDR3 is TGTGCCAGCAGCCGCCACGGCCCCAGGGATTCACCCCTCCACTTT. Translating it yields CASSRHGPRDSPLHF.

The chain employs TRBV6-1 and TRBJ2-2; D unresolved. V was shortened by 3 bases and J by 4 bases, with 12 bases between the two germline ends. The CDR3 has 15 amino acids. CDR1 and CDR2 from the germline V gene are MNHNS and SASEGT. In DNA, the CDR3 is TGTGCCAGCAGTGATATATGGGGATCCACCGGGGAGCTGTTTTTT. This gives the protein CASSDIWGSTGELFF.

In its sample, this clone was seen once. The chain couples TRBV27 to TRBJ2-1; D is unresolved. The CDR3 sequence is 14 residues long. Looked up from germline, CDR1 is MNHEY and CDR2 is SMNVEV (reference sequence). V lost 7 bases and J lost 5, with 15 bases in between. The CDR3: CASKAYSMDNEQFF. CDR3 DNA sequence: TGTGCCAGCAAAGCGTACAGCATGGACAATGAGCAGTTCTTC.

This clone turned up a few times. This sequence joins TRBV12-3 or TRBV12-4 and TRBJ2-5; D unclear. Trimming pared 3 bases from V and 0 bases from J, leaving 5 bases between. This CDR3 is 13 amino acids long. CDR3 DNA: TGTGCCAGCAGTTTCACGGACCAAGAGACCCAGTACTTC. This encodes CASSFTDQETQYF.

In this sample, this clone turned up a few times. V gene TRBV24-1 combines with J gene TRBJ2-1; TRBD2 matches 9 bases. Per the germline V gene, CDR1 is KGHDR and CDR2 is SFDVKD. The J segment lost 0 bases and the V segment lost 3 bases, leaving 2 bases of the junction unmatched. CDR3 length: 16 residues. CDR3 DNA: TGTGCCACCAGTGATGCTAGCGGGGTCTCCTACAATGAGCAGTTCTTC. Translation gives CATSDASGVSYNEQFF.

This chain connects TRBV6-2 or TRBV6-3 to TRBJ1-1, with D perhaps matching TRBD1 (5 bases). The germline V gene encodes CDR1 MNHEY and CDR2 SVGEGT. The CDR3 has 14 amino acids. The germline V and J ends were trimmed by 4 bases and 3 bases, with 12 bases remaining between them. CDR3: CASSFQGDDTEAFF. The DNA of the CDR3 is TGTGCCAGCAGTTTCCAGGGAGACGACACTGAAGCTTTCTTT.

The chain is built from TRBV2 and TRBJ1-1, with a tentative D call TRBD1 (6 bases). Germline V gives CDR1 SNHLY, CDR2 FYNNEI. The CDR3 is 16 amino acids. Trimming pared 5 bases from V and 3 bases from J, leaving 19 bases between. The CDR3 sequence: CASSPGTFVLDTEAFF. DNA for the CDR3: TGTGCCAGCAGTCCCGGGACATTTGTTTTGGACACTGAAGCTTTCTTT.

The chain carries TRBV6-2 or TRBV6-3 and TRBJ2-7; 9 nucleotides align to TRBD1. The CDR3 extends over 19 amino acids. Germline values: CDR1 MNHEY, CDR2 SVGEGT. J was trimmed by 0 bases and V by 0 bases; bases with no gene match: 12. DNA of the CDR3: TGTGCCAGCAGTTACTCGAAGCCGACAGGGGGGTTCATCTCCTACGAGCAGTACTTC. This encodes CASSYSKPTGGFISYEQYF.

CDR3 bases: TGTGCCACCAGCAGTCCCCCGGGAAGGAATACGCAGTATTTT. Residues: CATSSPPGRNTQYF. The gene calls are TRBV15 and TRBJ2-3; the D gene is possibly TRBD2 (5 bases). The CDR3 runs to 14 residues. Per the germline V gene, CDR1 is LNHNV and CDR2 is YYDKDF (reference sequence). V dropped 3 bases and J dropped 7 bases, with 14 bases sitting between them. Full variable domain (missing parts from reference TRBV15 and TRBJ2-3): DAMVIQNPRYQVTQFGKPVTLSCSQTLNHNVMYWYQQKSSQAPKLLFHYYDKDFNNEADTPDNFQSRRPNTSFCFLDIRSPGLGDTAMYLCATSSPPGRNTQYFGPGTRLTVL.

The CDR3 protein is CALAPTGDNTGELFF. DNA of the CDR3: TGTGCCCTCGCCCCGACGGGAGACAACACCGGGGAGCTGTTTTTT. The chain carries TRBV28 and TRBJ2-2, with a weak D call TRBD2 (6 bases). Trimming left V 11 bases short and J 2 bases short, with 18 bases between. This CDR3 contains 15 residues. CDR1 and CDR2 from the germline V gene are MDHEN and SYDVKM.

The chain employs TRBV6-5 and TRBJ1-2; a weak D match, TRBD1 (6 bases). The CDR3 runs 14 residues. V lost 6 bases and J lost 3, with 14 bases in between. The germline CDR1 and CDR2 sequences are MNHEY and SVGAGI. The CDR3 sequence: CASRPIAGDYGYTF. The CDR3 nucleotides are TGTGCCAGCAGACCCATTGCAGGGGACTATGGCTACACCTTC.